Below are 24 T cell receptor beta chains sequenced from a single sample in a study of blood T cells in healthy people across ages. Combining a sample-barcoded 5' primer with a J-beta primer mix, a second PCR ran for about 7 to 12 cycles. TCRdb ran MiXCR on the 5' RACE reads and lists one entry per CDR3 protein. Among roughly 2 million distinct CDR3 sequences listed, 49% were seen once. Sequencing used blood. Source of these receptors: a woman aged 40 to 50 in good health.

The chain couples TRBV24-1 to TRBJ1-5; D is undetermined. The V gene lost 3 bases and the J gene lost 6 bases, with 23 bases spanning the gap. There are 18 residues in the CDR3. Looked up from germline, CDR1 is KGHDR and CDR2 is SFDVKD. The CDR3 DNA reads TGTGCCACCAGTGATCCCAGATGGGCTTCTTTAGGATCTCAGCCCCAGCATTTT. This sequence encodes CATSDPRWASLGSQPQHF.

The chain carries TRBV27 and TRBJ1-2; weak D call: TRBD1 (6 bases). The germline V and J ends were trimmed by 0 bases and 4 bases, with 9 bases remaining between them. CDR1 and CDR2 from the germline V gene are MNHEY and SMNVEV (reference sequence). The CDR3 extends over 14 amino acids. The DNA for the CDR3 is TGTGCCAGCAGTTTATCGAGACAGGCCTATGGCTACACCTTC. Translating it yields CASSLSRQAYGYTF.

V usage is TRBV7-6 and J usage is TRBJ1-5; tentative D call: TRBD1 (6 bases). The CDR3 sequence is 16 residues long. Germline CDR1 reads SGHVS; CDR2 reads FNYEAQ. The V gene lost 6 bases and the J gene lost 0 bases, with 15 bases spanning the gap. The CDR3, as DNA: TGTGCCAGCAGTCCCGGGGGGGGCCGTAGCAATCAGCCCCAGCATTTT. This codes for CASSPGGGRSNQPQHF.

The J gene is TRBJ2-5, the V gene TRBV4-2; D gene uncertain. This CDR3 comprises 13 residues. Germline-derived CDR1 and CDR2 are LGHNA and YNFKEQ. V was pared by 0 bases and J by 11 bases, with 13 bases between. CDR3 in DNA: TGTGCCAGCAGCCAAGAGTCTAACAATGAGCAGTACTTC. Protein: CASSQESNNEQYF.

V usage is TRBV6-2 or TRBV6-3 and J usage is TRBJ2-7; tentatively, D is TRBD2 (6 bases). Germline V gives CDR1 MNHEY, CDR2 SVGEGT. The CDR3 consists of 15 residues. V was pared by 4 bases and J by 0 bases, with 13 bases between. CDR3 loop: CASSSLRGFSYEQYF. In nucleotides, the CDR3 is TGTGCCAGCAGTTCCTTGCGGGGCTTCTCCTACGAGCAGTACTTC.

This clonotype was observed a handful of times. The J gene is TRBJ2-1, the V gene TRBV10-3; D call uncertain. V lost 0 bases and J lost 1, with 13 bases in between. The germline V gene encodes CDR1 ENHRY and CDR2 SYGVKD. CDR3 length: 17 residues. For the CDR3, the DNA is TGTGCCATCAGTGAGTCTGGCGCAGGCCGGTCCTACAATGAGCAGTTCTTC. Translation: CAISESGAGRSYNEQFF.

This clonotype was seen a handful of times. The rearrangement uses TRBV4-3 and TRBJ1-2; D is possibly TRBD1 (6 bases). The CDR3 has 16 residues. Germline V lookup: CDR1 LGHNA, CDR2 YSLEER. V shed 0 bases and J shed 4 bases, with 15 bases lying between them. In DNA, the CDR3 is TGCGCCAGCAGCCAAGATCTAGAGGGGGGGGGCTATGGCTACACCTTC. Translated: CASSQDLEGGGYGYTF.

The chain recombines TRBV3-1 with TRBJ1-2; D is perhaps TRBD1 (5 bases). V was clipped by 4 bases and J by 2 bases, with 14 bases between them. There are 15 residues in the CDR3. CDR1 LGHDT and CDR2 YNNKEL come from the germline V gene (reference sequence). For the CDR3, the DNA is TGTGCCAGCAGCCCCACTAGGACATCCAACTATGGCTACACCTTC. Amino acid sequence: CASSPTRTSNYGYTF. Supplemented by reference TRBV3-1 and TRBJ1-2, the full variable domain reads DTAVSQTPKYLVTQMGNDKSIKCEQNLGHDTMYWYKQDSKKFLKIMFSYNNKELIINETVPNRFSPKSPDKAHLNLHINSLELGDSAVYFCASSPTRTSNYGYTFGSGTRLTVV.

The V gene is TRBV7-2, the J gene TRBJ2-5; a weak D match, TRBD2 (5 bases). Germline V gives CDR1 SGHTA, CDR2 FQGNSA. The CDR3 totals 20 residues. Trimming removed 1 base from V and 2 bases from J, with 26 bases in between. CDR3 nucleotide sequence: TGTGCCAGCAGCTTAGTTTCCCCTTTTTGGGGTAGCGTGATGCAAGAGACCCAGTACTTC. It codes for CASSLVSPFWGSVMQETQYF. Together with reference TRBV7-2 and TRBJ2-5, the CDR3 gives the full variable domain: GAGVSQSPSNKVTEKGKDVELRCDPISGHTALYWYRQSLGQGLEFLIYFQGNSAPDKSGLPSDRFSAERTGGSVSTLTIQRTQQEDSAVYLCASSLVSPFWGSVMQETQYFGPGTRLLVL.

Concerning this clonotype itself: One junction end does not reproduce the germline sequence, and a read error may be involved. The chain joins TRBV7-2 to TRBJ2-5; D assignment may be TRBD1 or TRBD2 (5 bases each). This CDR3 contains 15 residues. Germline assignment: CDR1 SGHTA and CDR2 FQGNSA. DNA of the CDR3: TGTGCCGGCAGCTTAGTCGGGGCCAGCCAAGAGACCCAGTACTTC. Translating it yields CAGSLVGASQETQYF.

This clonotype was detected only once. The genes are TRBV20-1 and TRBJ1-2; D is perhaps TRBD1 (6 bases). V was shortened by 1 base and J by 5 bases, with 23 bases between the two germline ends. CDR1 is DFQATT and CDR2 is SNEGSKA in the germline V gene (reference sequence). The CDR3 spans 17 residues. The CDR3 is CSARGNHFDRKKYGYTF. The CDR3 bases are TGCAGTGCTAGAGGTAACCATTTCGACAGGAAAAAATATGGCTACACCTTC.

The V gene is TRBV7-2, the J gene TRBJ2-7; no clear D. Germline assignment: CDR1 SGHTA and CDR2 FQGNSA. V was clipped by 5 bases and J by 3 bases, with 11 bases between them. This CDR3 comprises 13 residues. The CDR3 bases are TGTGCCAGCAGCCCAAGAGACCTCTACGAGCAGTACTTC. Encoded protein: CASSPRDLYEQYF.

CDR3 sequence reads: CASSSQGREDFTDTQYF. DNA for the CDR3: TGTGCCAGCAGTTCCCAGGGGAGGGAGGACTTCACAGATACGCAGTATTTT. The rearrangement joins TRBV5-6 to TRBJ2-3, with D possibly TRBD2 on 7 matching bases. This CDR3 spans 17 amino acids. V was pared by 5 bases and J by 2 bases, with 21 bases between. Germline CDR1 and CDR2: SGHDT and YYEEEE.

V gene TRBV6-2 or TRBV6-3 combines with J gene TRBJ2-7, with 9 nucleotides matching TRBD1. Germline trimming cut 6 bases from V and 5 bases from J; bases unmatched to any gene: 2. This CDR3 region has 12 residues. CDR1 and CDR2 from the germline V gene are MNHEY and SVGEGT. Written as DNA, the CDR3 is TGTGCCAGCAGGACAGGGGGGCACGAGCAGTACTTC. Translation: CASRTGGHEQYF.

This clonotype was detected a few times. The chain employs TRBV4-2 and TRBJ2-5; 9 positions match TRBD1. The junction had 12 bases not matched to a gene; V was cut back by 3 bases and J by 4 bases. The CDR3 is 17 amino acids. Germline V lookup: CDR1 LGHNA, CDR2 YNFKEQ. Here the CDR3 DNA reads TGTGCCAGCAGCCAGGGGGGGGGACAGGGTCATGGAGAGACCCAGTACTTC. The encoded protein is CASSQGGGQGHGETQYF.

This clonotype came up once. V gene TRBV11-2 combines with J gene TRBJ1-2, with 8 bases lining up with TRBD1. Germline loops: CDR1 SGHAT, CDR2 FQNNGV. Trimming took 4 bases from V and 8 from J; bases not matched to a gene: 6. The CDR3 spans 13 residues. The CDR3 DNA is TGTGCCAGCAGCTATGGACAGGGCTGGGGCTACACCTTC. Encoded protein: CASSYGQGWGYTF.

CDR3 sequence: CASSLVRTGSYEQYF. Written as DNA, the CDR3 is TGCGCCAGCAGCTTGGTGCGGACAGGGAGCTACGAGCAGTACTTC. The V gene is TRBV5-1, the J gene TRBJ2-7, with 8 bases fitting TRBD1. This CDR3 comprises 15 residues. In germline, CDR1 is SGHRS, CDR2 YFSETQ. V lost 0 bases, J lost 3 bases, and 5 bases stayed unmatched.

The V and J genes are TRBV20-1 and TRBJ2-7; no definite D call. Germline loops: CDR1 DFQATT, CDR2 SNEGSKA (reference sequence). Trimming took off 4 bases at V and 3 bases at J, with 13 bases between the two ends. The CDR3 sequence is 13 residues long. The CDR3 DNA reads as TGCAGTGCTAAGGCGGCTAGGGACTACGAGCAGTACTTC. It translates to CSAKAARDYEQYF.

J is TRBJ2-7 and V is TRBV4-3, with D possibly TRBD1 on 7 matching bases. The CDR3 contains 15 residues. Looked up from germline, CDR1 is LGHNA and CDR2 is YSLEER. The V end lost 4 bases, the J end lost 3 bases, and 16 bases lay between the germline ends. Written as DNA, the CDR3 is TGCGCCAGCAGCCGGTACGCGGGACAGAACTACGAGCAGTACTTC. Its protein is CASSRYAGQNYEQYF.

This clonotype was seen only a few times. J is TRBJ2-5 and V is TRBV2; 8 bases align to TRBD1. CDR1 SNHLY and CDR2 FYNNEI come from the germline V gene. Trimming cost V 5 bases and J 5 bases; bases outside gene matches: 7. This CDR3 is built from 14 residues. CDR3 bases: TGTGCCAGCAGTTGGACAGGGAACCGTGAGACCCAGTACTTC. Residues: CASSWTGNRETQYF.

The rearrangement links TRBV4-1 to TRBJ2-7; 8 bases match TRBD1. CDR1 MGHRA and CDR2 YSYEKL come from the germline V gene. Trimming removed 1 base from V and 4 bases from J; junction bases left unmatched: 6. This CDR3 is 15 amino acids long. As DNA, the CDR3 is TGCGCCAGCAGCCAAGCCCCGGGACAGGTATACGAGCAGTACTTC. It is translated as CASSQAPGQVYEQYF.

This chain uses TRBV6-2 or TRBV6-3 with TRBJ1-1; tentatively, D is TRBD1 (6 bases). CDR1 and CDR2 from the germline V gene are MNHEY and SVGEGT. The CDR3 length is 16 residues. V was trimmed by 0 bases and J by 1 base, leaving 12 bases between them. CDR3 residues: CASSYSKGGRNTEAFF. The CDR3 bases are TGTGCCAGCAGTTACTCGAAAGGGGGGCGGAACACTGAAGCTTTCTTT.

This clonotype has only a few counts. The V gene is TRBV4-1, the J gene TRBJ2-5; possibly TRBD1 or TRBD2 for D (6 bases each). Per the germline V gene, CDR1 is MGHRA and CDR2 is YSYEKL. V was pared by 1 base and J by 0 bases, with 18 bases between. This CDR3 comprises 18 residues. The CDR3: CASSQVPRGRIDQETQYF. Written as DNA, the CDR3 is TGCGCCAGCAGCCAAGTTCCGAGGGGGAGGATAGACCAAGAGACCCAGTACTTC.

V gene TRBV7-2 combines with J gene TRBJ1-6; TRBD1 is a possible D gene (6 bases). V lost 6 bases to trimming and J lost 6 bases, with 15 bases between them. CDR1 is SGHTA and CDR2 is FQGNSA in the germline V gene. The CDR3 loop spans 15 amino acids. CDR3 residues: CASRPNRVVNSPLHF. CDR3 DNA: TGTGCCAGCAGGCCGAACAGGGTGGTTAATTCACCCCTCCACTTT. Combining the CDR3 with reference TRBV7-2 and TRBJ1-6 gives the whole variable domain GAGVSQSPSNKVTEKGKDVELRCDPISGHTALYWYRQSLGQGLEFLIYFQGNSAPDKSGLPSDRFSAERTGGSVSTLTIQRTQQEDSAVYLCASRPNRVVNSPLHFGNGTRLTVT.